Listed below are T cell receptor beta chains from one sample, sequenced in a study of lymphopenia after photon versus proton radiotherapy. Sequenced by immunoSEQ multiplex PCR; TCRdb stores in-frame clones only, minus some. Of about 45,000 clones in the sample, approximately 83% are singletons; the top ten hold approximately 2.1%. Source: peripheral blood, taken from a patient treated with photon-based radiotherapy. The receptor set was obtained from a man in his forties with gastric cancer. Both conserved end residues are part of each CDR3. A D gene is named only where the DNA matches it firmly. Size tells how often a clone was seen (once, few, many) or the class of an expanded clone, and some rows leave it out.

-	TRBV6-1	TRBJ1-1	-	CASSEGQGTEAFF	TGTGCCAGCAGTGAGGGTCAGGGGACTGAAGCTTTCTTT
-	TRBV15	TRBJ2-5	-	CATSREVRSQETQYF	TGTGCCACCAGCAGAGAGGTCAGGTCGCAAGAGACCCAGTACTTC
-	TRBV5-1	TRBJ2-1	TRBD2	CASTGGSYNEQFF	TGCGCCAGCACGGGGGGGTCCTACAATGAGCAGTTCTTC
-	TRBV11-3	TRBJ2-3	TRBD1	CASSADRGTDTQYF	TGTGCCAGCAGCGCCGACAGGGGCACAGATACGCAGTATTTT
-	TRBV7-9	TRBJ1-2	-	CASSLEGFGYTF	TGTGCCAGCAGCTTAGAGGGTTTTGGCTACACCTTC
-	TRBV19	TRBJ2-5	TRBD2	CASSGSGGLSETQYF	TGTGCCAGTAGTGGGAGCGGGGGGCTATCGGAGACCCAGTACTTC
-	TRBV11-1	TRBJ2-5	TRBD1	CASSPGTVGETQYF	TGTGCCAGCAGCCCGGGGACAGTGGGTGAGACCCAGTACTTC
-	TRBV11-1	TRBJ2-7	-	CASSPMQGDSYEQYF	TGTGCCAGCAGCCCGATGCAGGGTGACTCCTACGAGCAGTACTTC
-	TRBV2	TRBJ1-5	-	CASRDKGPQHF	TGTGCCAGCAGAGATAAAGGGCCCCAGCATTTT
-	TRBV4-3	TRBJ2-2	-	CASSHSNTGELFF	TGCGCCAGCAGCCATAGTAACACCGGGGAGCTGTTTTTT
few	TRBV11-2	TRBJ2-7	TRBD2	CASSPHGTSGASYEQYF	TGTGCCAGCAGCCCCCATGGGACTAGCGGGGCCTCCTACGAGCAGTACTTC
-	TRBV7-2	TRBJ1-2	-	CASSRPNSYYGYTF	TGTGCCAGCAGCCGCCCAAACTCCTACTATGGCTACACCTTC
-	TRBV7-2	TRBJ1-3	-	CASSPSGNTIYF	TGTGCCAGCAGCCCCTCTGGAAACACCATATATTTT
few	TRBV11-2	TRBJ1-1	TRBD1	CASSKDRVNTEAFF	TGTGCCAGCAGCAAGGACAGGGTGAACACTGAAGCTTTCTTT